The present T cell receptor (beta chain) was sequenced within a study of OX40 agonist ivuxolimab in advanced cancers. The CDR3 consists of 14 residues. Trimming left V 7 bases short and J 4 bases short, with 13 bases between. Germline assignment: CDR1 MNHEY and CDR2 SVGAGI. Data came from immunoSEQ multiplex PCR; TCRdb stores just in-frame clones and leaves some out. The table records just over 95,000 clones, approximately 86% of them present only once. In its sample, this clone was seen once. This receptor was obtained from an adult with an advanced solid tumor such as melanoma, head and neck, liver or kidney cancer. This chain links TRBV6-5 with TRBJ2-2; D ambiguous. Specimen: CD4+ or CD8+ T cells sorted from blood, collected in a trial of the OX40 agonist ivuxolimab. The CDR3, as DNA: TGTGCCAGCACCACGGGTCCCTCCACCGGGGAGCTGTTTTTT. It is translated as CASTTGPSTGELFF.